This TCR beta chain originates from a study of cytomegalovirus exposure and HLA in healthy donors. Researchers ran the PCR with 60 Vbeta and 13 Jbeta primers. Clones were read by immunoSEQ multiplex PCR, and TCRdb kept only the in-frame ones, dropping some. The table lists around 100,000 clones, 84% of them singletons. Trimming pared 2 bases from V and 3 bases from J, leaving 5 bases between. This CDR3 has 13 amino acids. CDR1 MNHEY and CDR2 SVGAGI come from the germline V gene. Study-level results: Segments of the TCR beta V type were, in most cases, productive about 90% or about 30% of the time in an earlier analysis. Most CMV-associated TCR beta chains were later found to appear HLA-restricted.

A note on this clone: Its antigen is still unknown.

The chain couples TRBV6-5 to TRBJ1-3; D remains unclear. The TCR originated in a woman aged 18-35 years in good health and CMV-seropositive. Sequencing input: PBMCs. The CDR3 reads CASSYASGNTIYF. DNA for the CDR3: TGTGCCAGCAGTTACGCGAGTGGAAACACCATATATTTT.